This TCR beta chain originates from a study of cytomegalovirus exposure and HLA in healthy donors. Study-level findings and limits: TRBV6-2, TRBV6-3 and other indistinguishable V segments were excluded.

Remarks on this clone: Its antigen is not known.

CDR1 SGHRS and CDR2 YFSETQ come from the germline V gene. V was trimmed by 4 bases and J by 4 bases, leaving 12 bases between them. The CDR3 runs to 15 residues. Both 60 Vbeta primers and 13 Jbeta primers went into the PCR. Data came from immunoSEQ multiplex PCR; TCRdb stores just in-frame clones and leaves some out. The sample features 200,000 to 250,000 clones, with 0.9% to 1.4% in its top ten. Material for sequencing was PBMCs. This clonotype was obtained from a girl aged 2 to 10 in good health and CMV-seropositive. The chain has TRBV5-1 and TRBJ1-6; possibly TRBD1 for D (5 bases). The CDR3 region has the DNA TGCGCCAGCAGCAAAACAGGTCCATATAATTCACCCCTCCACTTT. It codes for CASSKTGPYNSPLHF.